The clone carrying this TCR beta chain appeared a few times. What it recognizes is unknown. Flow cytometry served to check the purity of CD4+ and CD8+ cells, which were isolated by positive magnetic bead selection. V lost 5 bases, J lost 4 bases, and 8 bases lay in between. The germline CDR1 and CDR2 sequences are LNHDA and SQIVND (reference sequence). The CDR3 extends over 12 amino acids. This table comes from immunoSEQ multiplex PCR, and its TCRdb copy is limited to in-frame clones, with some not included. In the table there are 15,000 to 20,000 clones, around 80% of which are singletons. This specimen belongs to a study of somatic mutations in cytotoxic T cells in rheumatoid arthritis. Across the whole study: Collection of patient blood (over 29 ml EDTA) took place right after diagnosis, before any treatment.

Whole-study results and caveats: More than 20% of CD8+ cells belonged to the largest clone in about an eighth of the 65 patients. Statistically, CD8+ T-cell clonality was not significantly distinct between individuals with rheumatoid arthritis and age-matched healthy controls.

This chain links TRBV19 with TRBJ1-1, with D unresolved. This receptor was taken from an adult with rheumatoid arthritis. Sequencing input: CD8+ T cells sorted from blood. CDR3 region: CASSLGSTEAFF. CDR3 bases: TGTGCCAGTAGTCTTGGATCCACTGAAGCTTTCTTT.